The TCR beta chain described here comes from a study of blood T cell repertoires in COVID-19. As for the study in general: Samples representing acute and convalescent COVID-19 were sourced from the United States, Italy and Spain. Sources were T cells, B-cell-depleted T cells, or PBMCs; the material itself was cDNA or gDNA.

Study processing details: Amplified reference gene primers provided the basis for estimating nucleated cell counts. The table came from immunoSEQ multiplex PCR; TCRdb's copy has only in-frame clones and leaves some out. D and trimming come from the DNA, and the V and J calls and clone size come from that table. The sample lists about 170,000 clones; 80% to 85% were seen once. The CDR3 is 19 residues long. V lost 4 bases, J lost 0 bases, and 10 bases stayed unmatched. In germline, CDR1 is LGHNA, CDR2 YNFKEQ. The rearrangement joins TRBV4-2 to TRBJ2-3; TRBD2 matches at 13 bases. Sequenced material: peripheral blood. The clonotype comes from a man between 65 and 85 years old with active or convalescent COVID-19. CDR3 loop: CASSRLTSGRATSTDTQYF. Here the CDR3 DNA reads TGTGCCAGCAGCCGGCTCACTAGCGGGAGGGCCACTAGCACAGATACGCAGTATTTT.